This TCR beta chain was recorded in a study of blood T cell repertoires in COVID-19. Looking at the study overall: COVID-19 samples from acute and convalescent phases originated in the United States, Italy and Spain. Sources were T cells, B-cell-depleted T cells, or PBMCs; the material itself was cDNA or gDNA.

Original analysis: Scientists estimated how many nucleated cells there were by amplifying reference gene primers. Sequencing was performed with immunoSEQ multiplex PCR; in TCRdb, only in-frame clones are kept and a portion is missing. V and J calls plus clone size are reproduced from that table; the DNA served to infer D and trimming. The sample records 100,000 to 120,000 clones, just under 90% being singletons. The CDR3 spans 15 residues. Germline V lookup: CDR1 SEHNR, CDR2 FQNEAQ (reference sequence). Trimming shortened V by 7 bases and J by 0 bases, and 10 bases separated the two germline ends. Sequencing input: peripheral blood. The chain links TRBV7-9 to TRBJ2-6; D is unresolved. This sequence originates from a woman aged 45 to 65 with acute or convalescent COVID-19. The CDR3 here is CASTYQVSGANVLTF. The CDR3 DNA reads TGTGCCAGCACGTATCAGGTCTCTGGGGCCAACGTCCTGACTTTC.